These 3 T cell receptor beta chains came from one sample sequenced in a study of identifying expanded T cells in peripheral blood. The method was immunoSEQ multiplex PCR; TCRdb's version includes in-frame clones alone and lacks a portion of them. The table includes around 120,000 clones, about four fifths detected once. Sequencing was performed on blood. The receptors were gathered from a person aged 18 to 75 in good health.

The V gene is TRBV7-2, the J gene TRBJ1-6; the D is unclear. The CDR3 is 12 residues long. Germline loops: CDR1 SGHTA, CDR2 FQGNSA. The germline V and J ends were trimmed by 4 bases and 9 bases, with 7 bases remaining between them. CDR3 DNA sequence: TGTGCCAGCAGCTCCATGGGTTCACCCCTCCACTTT. Protein: CASSSMGSPLHF.

The rearrangement joins TRBV19 to TRBJ2-6; TRBD2 is a possible D gene (7 bases). The germline V and J ends were trimmed by 9 bases and 0 bases, with 12 bases remaining between them. CDR1 and CDR2 (germline): LNHDA, SQIVND (reference sequence). The CDR3 loop spans 15 amino acids. The chain's CDR3 is CASSGGRSGANVLTF. CDR3 bases: TGTGCCAGCTCCGGGGGGCGCTCTGGGGCCAACGTCCTGACTTTC.

The rearrangement joins TRBV14 to TRBJ1-1; D call uncertain. The germline V gene has CDR1 SGHDN and CDR2 FVKESK. V gave up 1 base and J gave up 0 bases, with 15 bases separating them. The CDR3 length is 17 residues. CDR3 nucleotides: TGTGCCAGCAGCCAAGGGATCGCAGAACGAATGAACACTGAAGCTTTCTTT. Amino acids: CASSQGIAERMNTEAFF.